Listed below are T cell receptor beta chains from one sample, sequenced in a study of tumor-infiltrating lymphocytes in localized non-small cell lung cancer. TCRdb's table, derived via immunoSEQ multiplex PCR, lists solely in-frame clones and lacks some. The table includes about 11,000 clones, 65% to 90% detected once. Sample: uninvolved lung tissue not adjacent to the tumor. These receptors were collected from a human donor with non-small cell lung cancer. Both conserved end residues are part of each CDR3. D genes are given only for firm matches. Expanded clones are given a class, and other clones once, few, many or no size at all.

TRBV9,TRBD2,.,TRBJ2-2,TGTGCCAGCAGCGGGACTAGCGGGGGCACCGGGGAGCTGTTTTTT,CASSGTSGGTGELFF
TRBV13,.,.,TRBJ1-1,TGTGCCAGCAGAAAAACAGGGCTCCCTGAAGCTTTCTTT,CASRKTGLPEAFF
TRBV5-6,TRBD1,.,TRBJ2-3,TGTGCCAGCAGCCAAGGGACAGGGATGGATACGCAGTATTTT,CASSQGTGMDTQYF
TRBV7-9,.,.,TRBJ1-1,TGTGCCAGCAGCGTAACAACCGGGGCCAGTGAAGCTTTCTTT,CASSVTTGASEAFF
TRBV7-9,TRBD2,once,TRBJ2-1,TGTGCCAGCAGCCCGAGACTAGCGGGCTCCTACAATGAGCAGTTCTTC,CASSPRLAGSYNEQFF
TRBV2,.,.,TRBJ2-6,TGTGCCAGACAGTCCAGCTCTGGGGCCAACGTCCTGACTTTC,CARQSSSGANVLTF
TRBV5-1,.,.,TRBJ1-1,TGCGCCAGCAGGAGAACAGGGTCCGTATCCATGAACACTGAAGCTTTCTTT,CASRRTGSVSMNTEAFF
TRBV11-3,TRBD1,.,TRBJ2-7,TGTGCCAGCAGCCTGAACCGGGACAGGGCTCACGAGCAGTACTTC,CASSLNRDRAHEQYF
TRBV7-9,.,.,TRBJ1-2,TGTGCCAGCAGCTCGGACACTAACTATGGCTACACCTTC,CASSSDTNYGYTF
TRBV11-2,TRBD2,.,TRBJ2-1,TGTGCCAGCAGCTCTCCAGAGGTAGCGGGGACTTACAATGAGCAGTTCTTC,CASSSPEVAGTYNEQFF
TRBV9,TRBD2,.,TRBJ2-5,TGTGCCAGCAGCGCCGGACTAGCGGTTAAAGAGACCCAGTACTTC,CASSAGLAVKETQYF
TRBV9,.,.,TRBJ1-3,TGTGCCAGCAGCGCCTCCCCCCACTCTGGAAACACCATATATTTT,CASSASPHSGNTIYF
TRBV7-9,TRBD1,few,TRBJ1-1,TGTGCCAGCAGCTTACCAGGGACAGGGGGCATATTGGGGAACACTGAAGCTTTCTTT,CASSLPGTGGILGNTEAFF
TRBV5-1,.,.,TRBJ1-1,TGCGCCAGCAGCTTGGCTTCTCGGACGGGAACTGAAGCTTTCTTT,CASSLASRTGTEAFF
TRBV5-6,TRBD2,.,TRBJ2-7,TGTGCCAGCAGCTCCGGGGGGAGCTCCTACGAGCAGTACTTC,CASSSGGSSYEQYF
TRBV13,.,.,TRBJ2-1,TGTGCCAGCAGCTTAAATAATGAGCAGTTCTTC,CASSLNNEQFF
TRBV7-9,.,.,TRBJ2-5,TGTGCCAGCAGCTTAGAGGCCGGGCAACAGTACTTC,CASSLEAGQQYF
TRBV5-1,TRBD2,few,TRBJ2-5,TGCGCCAGCAGCAACACCGGGACTAGCGATGAGACCCAGTACTTC,CASSNTGTSDETQYF
TRBV4-2,TRBD1,.,TRBJ1-6,TGTGCCAGCAGCCACGACAAAGGGACAGTTAATTCACCCCTCCACTTT,CASSHDKGTVNSPLHF
TRBV6-1,TRBD1,few,TRBJ1-5,TGTGCCAGCAGTGAATTGCGGACAGGGGGTTTCGGCAATCAGCCCCAGCATTTT,CASSELRTGGFGNQPQHF
TRBV6-5,TRBD1,few,TRBJ1-5,TGTGCCAGCAGCGGACAGGGCGGCAATCAGCCCCAGCATTTT,CASSGQGGNQPQHF
TRBV6-5,.,.,TRBJ2-2,TGTGCCAGCAGCCCCCGGGATGTGACCGGGGAGCTGTTTTTT,CASSPRDVTGELFF
TRBV10-2,TRBD2,.,TRBJ2-7,TGCGCCAGCAGTTCTAGCGGGGACTACGAGCAGTACTTC,CASSSSGDYEQYF
TRBV7-9,.,.,TRBJ1-1,TGTGCCAGCAGCTTAGAGGAGGATGCTTTCTTT,CASSLEEDAFF
TRBV19,.,.,TRBJ2-2,TGTGCCAGTAGACAGGTCGGGGAGCTGTTTTTT,CASRQVGELFF
TRBV7-9,.,.,TRBJ2-3,TGTGCCAGCAGCTTAGCGGCAGGGGCCACAGATACGCAGTATTTT,CASSLAAGATDTQYF
TRBV7-2,TRBD2,.,TRBJ2-5,TGTGCCAGCAGTCGGGAGGGACTAGCGGGGGGCAAGACCCAGTACTTC,CASSREGLAGGKTQYF
TRBV10-1,.,.,TRBJ2-1,TGCGCCAGCAGTGAGTCGTTGACGCGGGGGCAGTTCTTC,CASSESLTRGQFF
TRBV6-5,.,.,TRBJ2-5,TGTGCCAGCAGTTCATTCGAGGGAGCGAAGACCCAGTACTTC,CASSSFEGAKTQYF
TRBV9,TRBD1,.,TRBJ1-1,TGTGCCAGCAGCCCTCCGGGGACAGGGACGAACACTGAAGCTTTCTTT,CASSPPGTGTNTEAFF
TRBV7-9,TRBD1,.,TRBJ2-2,TGTGCCAGCAGCTGGACAGGGGGCGCGGCCGGGGAGCTGTTTTTT,CASSWTGGAAGELFF
TRBV2,.,.,TRBJ2-3,TGTGCCAAAAGCGCTCCTAGCACAGATACGCAGTATTTT,CAKSAPSTDTQYF
TRBV29-1,TRBD1,.,TRBJ1-1,TGCAGCGTTGGAAGGGGGCTGAACACTGAAGCTTTCTTT,CSVGRGLNTEAFF
TRBV11-3,.,.,TRBJ1-1,TGTGCCAGCAGCCGGGACCGGGGGGACGAGGGCACTGAAGCTTTCTTT,CASSRDRGDEGTEAFF
TRBV5-1,.,.,TRBJ1-1,TGCGCCAGCAGCCCCTCGACGGTGAACACTGAAGCTTTCTTT,CASSPSTVNTEAFF
TRBV2,.,.,TRBJ2-5,TGTGCCAGCAGTGTCAGCCCGGAGACCCAGTACTTC,CASSVSPETQYF
TRBV30,.,.,TRBJ2-7,TGTGCCTGGAGTCCCTCGGGACTGAGAAAATCCTACGAGCAGTACTTC,CAWSPSGLRKSYEQYF
TRBV7-9,TRBD1,.,TRBJ1-2,TGTGCCAGCAGCCTACAGACAGGGTGGGATGAGGGCTACACCTTC,CASSLQTGWDEGYTF
TRBV7-2,.,.,TRBJ2-7,TGTGCCAGCAGCTCGGCTGCGGGGACATACGAGCAGTACTTC,CASSSAAGTYEQYF
TRBV5-1,TRBD1,.,TRBJ1-5,TGCGCCAGCAGCTTGGGGGACAGCCATAGCAATCAGCCCCAGCATTTT,CASSLGDSHSNQPQHF
TRBV7-2,TRBD1,.,TRBJ2-5,TGTGCCAGCAGCTTAGGGGGACAGCATCAAGAGACCCAGTACTTC,CASSLGGQHQETQYF
TRBV7-2,.,.,TRBJ1-4,TGTGCCAGCAGCGACAGCCATGGGGATGAAAAACTGTTTTTT,CASSDSHGDEKLFF
TRBV12-5,.,.,TRBJ2-7,TGTGCTAGTGGTTTGGTATCCAGCGGGTTTTCCTACGAGCAGTACTTC,CASGLVSSGFSYEQYF
TRBV4-3,.,.,TRBJ2-3,TGCGCCAGCAGCCGACAGAACGCGGGGCGGAGCACAGATACGCAGTATTTT,CASSRQNAGRSTDTQYF
TRBV29-1,.,once,TRBJ1-2,TGCAGCGCTGGGCAGGGGTATGGCTACACCTTC,CSAGQGYGYTF
TRBV30,.,.,TRBJ1-6,TGTGCCTGGAGTTTAGGGGGGGGCCGATATTCACCCCTCCACTTT,CAWSLGGGRYSPLHF
TRBV7-6,.,.,TRBJ2-7,TGTGCCAGCAGCTTAGTGCTCGGCAGCCTCGGCGAGCAGTACTTC,CASSLVLGSLGEQYF
TRBV10-3,TRBD2,.,TRBJ2-5,TGTGCCATCAGTGCGACTAGCGGGGGGGCCGTAGAGACCCAGTACTTC,CAISATSGGAVETQYF
TRBV4-3,.,.,TRBJ2-7,TGCGCCAGCAGTCCGGGTCCCCGGGGTTACGAGCAGTACTTC,CASSPGPRGYEQYF
TRBV9,TRBD1,.,TRBJ2-7,TGTGCCAGCAGCGTAGGCAGGGGGGAGCAGTACTTC,CASSVGRGEQYF
TRBV11-1,.,.,TRBJ2-7,TGTGCCAGCAGCGTCCACAGGGCCCCTGAGCAGTACTTC,CASSVHRAPEQYF